The 23 T cell receptor beta chains below come from one sample, sequenced in a study of T cells after yellow fever vaccination. TCRdb independently ran MiXCR on the 5' RACE reads; one entry per CDR3 protein. Of 300,000 to 400,000 distinct CDR3 sequences listed, around 6.4% are singletons. This sample comprised PBMCs, obtained 5 days after the yellow fever booster vaccination. Source of these receptors: a man younger than 45 who received the YFV17D yellow fever vaccine.

The rearrangement links TRBV12-3 or TRBV12-4 to TRBJ2-3; 7 bases align to TRBD2. CDR3 length: 13 residues. The J segment lost 11 bases and the V segment lost 5 bases, leaving 10 bases of the junction unmatched. CDR3: CASSPTSAPLQYF. CDR3 DNA: TGTGCCAGCAGTCCCACTAGCGCCCCATTGCAGTATTTT.

J is TRBJ1-5 and V is TRBV4-1; D is undetermined. Germline CDR1 and CDR2: MGHRA and YSYEKL. This CDR3 has 13 amino acids. V lost 0 bases, J lost 4 bases, and 4 bases lay in between. CDR3 region: CASSQDENQPQHF. CDR3 coding DNA: TGCGCCAGCAGCCAAGACGAGAATCAGCCCCAGCATTTT.

V gene TRBV7-2 combines with J gene TRBJ2-7; tentatively, D is TRBD1 or TRBD2 (5 bases each). Germline V gives CDR1 SGHTA, CDR2 FQGNSA. The CDR3 sequence is 14 residues long. With 5 bases removed from V and 2 bases from J, the gap between germline ends came to 13 bases. As DNA, the CDR3 is TGTGCCAGCAGCCTGGGACGGAATACCTACGAGCAGTACTTC. It codes for CASSLGRNTYEQYF.

This clonotype was seen a handful of times. J is TRBJ1-4 and V is TRBV7-2; no firm D call. The CDR3 has 12 amino acids. Trimming pared 5 bases from V and 8 bases from J, leaving 9 bases between. Germline CDR1 reads SGHTA; CDR2 reads FQGNSA. The CDR3 reads CASSPQGEKLFF. In nucleotides, the CDR3 is TGTGCCAGCAGCCCCCAAGGAGAAAAACTGTTTTTT.

This clonotype was seen more than once but under ten times. The V call is TRBV20-1, the J call TRBJ2-3; unclear D gene. The CDR3 consists of 14 residues. V was shortened by 5 bases and J by 2 bases, with 14 bases between the two germline ends. CDR1 is DFQATT and CDR2 is SNEGSKA in the germline V gene (reference sequence). The CDR3 reads CSAAGIGATDTQYF. Written as DNA, the CDR3 is TGCAGTGCTGCTGGGATCGGCGCCACAGATACGCAGTATTTT.

Ten or more counts support this clonotype. The V gene is TRBV20-1, the J gene TRBJ2-5; 7 nucleotides align to TRBD1. Germline CDR1 and CDR2: DFQATT and SNEGSKA (reference sequence). This CDR3 has 15 amino acids. V lost 1 base, J lost 2 bases, and 7 bases stayed unmatched. CDR3 bases: TGCAGTGCTAGAGTGTTCGGCAGGGGGCAAGAGACCCAGTACTTC. It encodes CSARVFGRGQETQYF.

This clonotype was found many times. V is TRBV7-9 and J is TRBJ2-2, with 9 bases aligning to TRBD1. J was trimmed by 5 bases and V by 5 bases; bases with no gene match: 9. Germline V gene lookup returns CDR1 SEHNR and CDR2 FQNEAQ (reference sequence). This CDR3 has 16 residues. The CDR3 bases are TGTGCCAGCAGCCTTCCGGGACAGGGAGGTACCGGGGAGCTGTTTTTT. Its translation is CASSLPGQGGTGELFF.

The table lists this clonotype with many counts. This chain links TRBV3-1 with TRBJ2-1; TRBD2 matches 9 bases. The CDR3 has 14 amino acids. V dropped 3 bases and J dropped 4; count of bases not matched to a gene: 1. The germline V gene has CDR1 LGHDT and CDR2 YNNKEL (reference sequence). The CDR3 sequence: CASSQTSGYNEQFF. CDR3 DNA sequence: TGTGCCAGCAGCCAGACTAGCGGATACAATGAGCAGTTCTTC.

This clonotype was seen a handful of times. The rearrangement uses TRBV20-1 and TRBJ2-1; 8 nucleotides agree with TRBD2. Trimming removed 0 bases from V and 8 bases from J; junction bases left unmatched: 6. Germline V gene data show CDR1 as DFQATT and CDR2 as SNEGSKA (reference sequence). CDR3 size: 14 residues. The CDR3 is CSARDRGLGYEQFF. The CDR3 DNA follows: TGCAGTGCTAGAGATCGGGGACTAGGTTATGAGCAGTTCTTC.

The V gene is TRBV7-9, the J gene TRBJ2-7; TRBD2 agrees at 7 bases. This CDR3 spans 16 amino acids. Germline CDR1 and CDR2: SEHNR and FQNEAQ (reference sequence). J lost 3 bases, V lost 6 bases, and 14 bases had no gene match. The CDR3 sequence is CASRRGPGGSDYEQYF. The CDR3 DNA follows: TGTGCCAGCAGGCGTGGGCCGGGAGGTTCCGACTACGAGCAGTACTTC.

Ten or more counts support this clonotype. The chain joins TRBV7-9 to TRBJ2-1; TRBD2 matches 8 bases. V shed 5 bases and J 5 bases; nucleotides not matched to a gene: 11. This CDR3 has 16 amino acids. Looked up from germline, CDR1 is SEHNR and CDR2 is FQNEAQ (reference sequence). The CDR3 loop reads CASSPEGGRIHNEQFF. As DNA, the CDR3 is TGTGCCAGCAGCCCCGAGGGCGGGAGGATCCACAATGAGCAGTTCTTC.

V gene TRBV30 combines with J gene TRBJ1-2, with a tentative D call TRBD1 (6 bases). Per the germline V gene, CDR1 is GTSNPN and CDR2 is SVGIG (reference sequence). The germline V and J ends were trimmed by 0 bases and 2 bases, with 13 bases remaining between them. There are 15 residues in the CDR3. The CDR3 nucleotides are TGTGCCTGGAGTGTATCCCAGGGGAAGAACTATGGCTACACCTTC. Translation gives CAWSVSQGKNYGYTF. The full variable domain, in which reference TRBV30 and TRBJ1-2 provide the parts outside the CDR3, is SQTIHQWPATLVQPVGSPLSLECTVEGTSNPNLYWYRQAAGRGLQLLFYSVGIGQISSEVPQNLSASRPQDRQFILSSKKLLLSDSGFYLCAWSVSQGKNYGYTFGSGTRLTVV.

This clonotype came up many times. The chain couples TRBV5-1 to TRBJ2-2; 8 nucleotides agree with TRBD1. The V gene end was trimmed by 4 bases and the J gene end by 2 bases; junction bases not matched to a gene: 4. The length of the CDR3 is 15 residues. Germline V gene data show CDR1 as SGHRS and CDR2 as YFSETQ. The CDR3 DNA follows: TGCGCCAGCAGCGGGGGACAGGTTAACACCGGGGAGCTGTTTTTT. Encoded protein: CASSGGQVNTGELFF. The full variable domain, its missing parts supplied by reference TRBV5-1 and TRBJ2-2, is KAGVTQTPRYLIKTRGQQVTLSCSPISGHRSVSWYQQTPGQGLQFLFEYFSETQRNKGNFPGRFSGRQFSNSRSEMNVSTLELGDSALYLCASSGGQVNTGELFFGEGSRLTVL.

This clonotype has a count of ten or more. The chain combines TRBV10-1 with TRBJ2-7, with 8 bases fitting TRBD1. The CDR3 is 13 amino acids. Germline-derived CDR1 and CDR2 are WNHNN and SYGVQD (reference sequence). V shed 8 bases, J shed 3 bases, and the junction held 6 bases outside the gene matches. CDR3 sequence: CASRWTGIYEQYF. The CDR3 coding sequence is TGCGCCAGCCGGTGGACAGGGATCTACGAGCAGTACTTC.

The V and J genes are TRBV20-1 and TRBJ2-1; D is ambiguous. The V and J ends lost 3 bases and 4 bases respectively, with 7 bases between them. CDR1 is DFQATT, CDR2 SNEGSKA, per germline (reference sequence). The CDR3 is 12 residues long. The CDR3 loop is CSASKGYNEQFF. The DNA of the CDR3 is TGCAGTGCTAGCAAAGGGTACAATGAGCAGTTCTTC.

The sample holds many counts of this clonotype. The chain combines TRBV27 with TRBJ2-1, with no clear D. Trimming pared 2 bases from V and 8 bases from J, leaving 13 bases between. Germline V gene lookup returns CDR1 MNHEY and CDR2 SMNVEV (reference sequence). CDR3 size: 14 residues. The CDR3 loop reads CASSLESRGYEQFF. The CDR3 bases are TGTGCCAGCAGTTTAGAAAGTAGAGGATATGAGCAGTTCTTC.

This chain links TRBV5-1 with TRBJ2-3; D is perhaps TRBD1 (5 bases). The V end lost 0 bases, the J end lost 0 bases, and 14 bases lay between the germline ends. This CDR3 comprises 17 residues. Germline CDR1 SGHRS, CDR2 YFSETQ. The CDR3 sequence: CASSLELTARSTDTQYF. The CDR3 bases are TGCGCCAGCAGCTTGGAACTGACAGCTCGGAGCACAGATACGCAGTATTTT.

This rearrangement joins TRBV7-8 to TRBJ2-5, with D possibly matching TRBD2 (5 bases). Germline CDR1 reads SGHVS; CDR2 reads FQNEAQ. The CDR3 runs to 15 residues. The V gene lost 3 bases and the J gene lost 4 bases, with 15 bases spanning the gap. CDR3 sequence reads: CASSLRETRGETQYF. DNA for the CDR3: TGTGCCAGCAGCTTGAGGGAGACCCGAGGAGAGACCCAGTACTTC.

V usage is TRBV20-1 and J usage is TRBJ2-4; the D gene is possibly TRBD2 (6 bases). This CDR3 has 13 amino acids. V lost 6 bases and J lost 6, with 15 bases in between. Germline V gene lookup returns CDR1 DFQATT and CDR2 SNEGSKA (reference sequence). The CDR3 DNA reads as TGCAGTGCACCCCCAATCGGGGGAAACATTCAGTACTTC. Translated: CSAPPIGGNIQYF.

This clonotype was recorded at least ten times. The chain uses TRBV19 and TRBJ1-2; D is undetermined. V shed 3 bases and J shed 2 bases, with 10 bases lying between them. Germline loops: CDR1 LNHDA, CDR2 SQIVND (reference sequence). The CDR3 extends over 14 amino acids. CDR3 sequence: CASSMAIGNYGYTF. CDR3 DNA sequence: TGTGCCAGTAGTATGGCCATAGGGAACTATGGCTACACCTTC.

This clonotype was observed at least ten times. The genes are TRBV10-3 and TRBJ2-1, with D unclear. With 7 bases removed from V and 10 bases from J, the gap between germline ends came to 11 bases. Germline-derived CDR1 and CDR2 are ENHRY and SYGVKD. The CDR3 contains 11 residues. CDR3 coding DNA: TGTGCCATCACGGAAGGAAGGGAGCAGTTCTTC. This codes for CAITEGREQFF.

This clonotype was observed a few times. The rearrangement links TRBV24-1 to TRBJ2-7, with D perhaps TRBD1 (7 bases). CDR1 is KGHDR and CDR2 is SFDVKD in the germline V gene. The CDR3 consists of 14 residues. V lost 5 bases and J lost 5, with 15 bases in between. As DNA, the CDR3 is TGTGCCACCAGTGCGCAGGGGGGTATCCACGAGCAGTACTTC. Amino acids: CATSAQGGIHEQYF.

There are many counts of this clonotype. The rearrangement joins TRBV5-5 to TRBJ2-1; the D gene is possibly TRBD2 (6 bases). The CDR3 covers 16 residues. Deletions cut 0 bases from V and 0 bases from J, with 10 bases between. CDR1 SGHKS and CDR2 YYEKEE come from the germline V gene (reference sequence). CDR3 amino acids: CASSLEGLPSYNEQFF. CDR3 coding DNA: TGTGCCAGCAGCTTGGAGGGACTGCCCTCCTACAATGAGCAGTTCTTC.